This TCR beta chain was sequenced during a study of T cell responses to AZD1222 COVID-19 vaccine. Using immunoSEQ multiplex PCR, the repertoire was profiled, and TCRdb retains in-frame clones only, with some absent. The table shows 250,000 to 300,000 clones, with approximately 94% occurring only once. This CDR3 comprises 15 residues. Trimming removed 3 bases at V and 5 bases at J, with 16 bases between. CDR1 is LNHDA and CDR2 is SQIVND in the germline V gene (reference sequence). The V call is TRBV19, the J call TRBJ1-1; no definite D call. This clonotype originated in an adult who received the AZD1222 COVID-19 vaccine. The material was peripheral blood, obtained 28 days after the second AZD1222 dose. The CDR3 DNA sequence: TGTGCCAGTAGTATCTCCGGGTCGGGAGGAACTGAAGCTTTCTTT. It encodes CASSISGSGGTEAFF.